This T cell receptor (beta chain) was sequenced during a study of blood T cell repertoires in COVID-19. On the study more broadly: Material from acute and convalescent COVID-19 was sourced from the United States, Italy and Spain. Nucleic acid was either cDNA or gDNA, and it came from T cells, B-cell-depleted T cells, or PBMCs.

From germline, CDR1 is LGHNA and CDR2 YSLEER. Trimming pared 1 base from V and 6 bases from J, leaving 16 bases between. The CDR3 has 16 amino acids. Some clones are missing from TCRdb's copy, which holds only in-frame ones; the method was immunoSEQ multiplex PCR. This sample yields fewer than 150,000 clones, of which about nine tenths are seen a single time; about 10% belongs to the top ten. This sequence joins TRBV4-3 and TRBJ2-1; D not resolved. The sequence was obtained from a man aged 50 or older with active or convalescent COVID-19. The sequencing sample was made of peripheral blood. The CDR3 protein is CASSQAGGDPFNEQFF. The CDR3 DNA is TGCGCCAGCAGCCAAGCGGGTGGAGACCCCTTCAATGAGCAGTTCTTC.